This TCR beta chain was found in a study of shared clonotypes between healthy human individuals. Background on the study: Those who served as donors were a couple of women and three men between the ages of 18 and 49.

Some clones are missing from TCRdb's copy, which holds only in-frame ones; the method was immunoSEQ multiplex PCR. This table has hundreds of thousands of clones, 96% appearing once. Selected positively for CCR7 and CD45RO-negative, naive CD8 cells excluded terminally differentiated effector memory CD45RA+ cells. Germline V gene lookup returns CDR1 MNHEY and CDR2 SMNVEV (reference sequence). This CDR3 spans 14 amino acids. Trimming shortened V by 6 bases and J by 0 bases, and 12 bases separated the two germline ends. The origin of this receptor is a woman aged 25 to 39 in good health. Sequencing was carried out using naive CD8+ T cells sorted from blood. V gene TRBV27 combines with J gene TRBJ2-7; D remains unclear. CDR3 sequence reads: CASSTHTGSYEQYF. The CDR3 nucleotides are TGTGCCAGCAGCACACATACCGGCTCCTACGAGCAGTACTTC.